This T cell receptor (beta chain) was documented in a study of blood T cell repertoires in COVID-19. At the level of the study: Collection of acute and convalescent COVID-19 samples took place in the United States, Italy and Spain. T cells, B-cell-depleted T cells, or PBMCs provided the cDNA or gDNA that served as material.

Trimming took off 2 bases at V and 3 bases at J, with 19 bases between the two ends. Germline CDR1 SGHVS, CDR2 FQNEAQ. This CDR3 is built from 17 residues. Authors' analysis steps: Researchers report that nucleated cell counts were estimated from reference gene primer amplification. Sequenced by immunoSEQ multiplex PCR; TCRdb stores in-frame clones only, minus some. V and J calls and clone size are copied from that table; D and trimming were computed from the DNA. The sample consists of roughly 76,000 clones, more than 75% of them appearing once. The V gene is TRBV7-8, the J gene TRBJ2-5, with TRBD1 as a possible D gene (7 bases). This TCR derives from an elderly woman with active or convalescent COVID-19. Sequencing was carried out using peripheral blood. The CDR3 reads CASSLPRQGGGEETQYF. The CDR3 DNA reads TGTGCCAGCAGCTTACCTAGACAGGGAGGAGGAGAAGAGACCCAGTACTTC. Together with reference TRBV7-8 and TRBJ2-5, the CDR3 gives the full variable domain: GAGVSQSPRYKVAKRGQDVALRCDPISGHVSLFWYQQALGQGPEFLTYFQNEAQLDKSGLPSDRFFAERPEGSVSTLKIQRTQQEDSAVYLCASSLPRQGGGEETQYFGPGTRLLVL.